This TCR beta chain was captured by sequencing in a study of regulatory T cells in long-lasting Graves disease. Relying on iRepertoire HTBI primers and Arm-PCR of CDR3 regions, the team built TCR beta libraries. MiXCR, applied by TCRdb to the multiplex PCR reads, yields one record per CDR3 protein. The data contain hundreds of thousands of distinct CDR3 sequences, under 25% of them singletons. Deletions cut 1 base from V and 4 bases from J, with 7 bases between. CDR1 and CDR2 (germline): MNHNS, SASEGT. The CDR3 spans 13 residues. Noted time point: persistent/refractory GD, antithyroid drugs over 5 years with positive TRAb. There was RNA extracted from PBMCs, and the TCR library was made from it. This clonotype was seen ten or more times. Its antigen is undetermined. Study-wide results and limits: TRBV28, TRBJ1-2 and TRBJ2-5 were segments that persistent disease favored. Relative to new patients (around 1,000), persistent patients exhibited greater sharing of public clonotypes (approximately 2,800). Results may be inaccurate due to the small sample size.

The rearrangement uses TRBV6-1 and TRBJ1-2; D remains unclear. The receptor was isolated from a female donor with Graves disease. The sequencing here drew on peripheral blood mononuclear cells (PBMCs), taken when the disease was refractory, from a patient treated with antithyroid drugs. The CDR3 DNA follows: TGTGCCAGCAGTGAAGGGGCTCCCTATGGCTACACCTTC. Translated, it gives CASSEGAPYGYTF.